The subject of this entry is one T cell receptor (beta chain). Treatment meaning: about 20 received Ad26.COV2.S at low or high dose, single or two shots; several received placebo; per-sample allocation not given. Specimens were obtained on day 63 following the first vaccine or placebo injection. The study used a vaccine consisting of an Ad26 vector that expressed Wuhan-strain SARS-CoV-2 spike. This record belongs to a study of Ad26.COV2.S vaccination and SARS-CoV-2 variants. Some clones are missing from TCRdb's copy, which holds only in-frame ones; the method was immunoSEQ multiplex PCR. The sample yields approximately 480,000 clones, around nine tenths seen once. The receptor was isolated from a person between 18 and 65 years old who received the Ad26.COV2.S COVID-19 vaccine or a placebo. The sequencing used peripheral blood, collected in a trial of Ad26.COV2.S vaccine versus placebo.

CDR3 DNA: TGCGCCAGCAGCTTAAGGACAGGGGGACCCGCTAACTATGGCTACACCTTC. Protein: CASSLRTGGPANYGYTF. The chain combines TRBV5-1 with TRBJ1-2, with 10 bases identical to TRBD1. The CDR3 is 17 amino acids. The V segment lost 2 bases and the J segment 0 bases; nucleotides outside the gene matches: 7. Germline V lookup: CDR1 SGHRS, CDR2 YFSETQ. Using reference TRBV5-1 and TRBJ1-2 for the parts outside the CDR3, the full variable domain is KAGVTQTPRYLIKTRGQQVTLSCSPISGHRSVSWYQQTPGQGLQFLFEYFSETQRNKGNFPGRFSGRQFSNSRSEMNVSTLELGDSALYLCASSLRTGGPANYGYTFGSGTRLTVV.